A single sample gave rise to the 25 T cell receptor beta chains below, sequenced in a study of siplizumab effects on memory and regulatory T cells. Assay: immunoSEQ multiplex PCR; the TCRdb copy retains only in-frame clones and omits some. The table records 85,000 or so clones, 95% of them present only once. The sequencing input was CD8+ T cells sorted from blood. The receptors originated from a human donor in good health.

The chain links TRBV4-1 to TRBJ2-7; either TRBD1 or TRBD2 may fit D (5 bases each). Trimming stripped 3 bases from V and 0 bases from J, with 9 bases between. This CDR3 is built from 14 residues. The germline V gene encodes CDR1 MGHRA and CDR2 YSYEKL. The CDR3 DNA reads as TGCGCCAGCAGCCAGGGGGAAGCCTCCTACGAGCAGTACTTC. This codes for CASSQGEASYEQYF.

CDR3 DNA sequence: TGTGCCAGCAGCACCCAGCTCGGGGTTTCGGATGGCTACACCTTC. Protein sequence: CASSTQLGVSDGYTF. This sequence joins TRBV6-6 and TRBJ1-2; D not certain. CDR1 is MNHNY, CDR2 SVGAGI, per germline (reference sequence). The CDR3 is 15 residues long. V was clipped by 6 bases and J by 6 bases, with 20 bases between them.

The chain employs TRBV4-2 and TRBJ1-2; D perhaps matches TRBD1 (5 bases). With 1 base removed from V and 6 bases from J, the gap between germline ends came to 15 bases. The length of the CDR3 is 15 residues. Germline V CDR1 and CDR2: LGHNA, YNFKEQ. CDR3 DNA: TGTGCCAGCAGCCAAGTACAGGAAGCGCGAGATGGCTACACCTTC. It encodes CASSQVQEARDGYTF.

J is TRBJ1-5 and V is TRBV19; no clear D. The CDR3 totals 15 residues. With 3 bases removed from V and 2 bases from J, the gap between germline ends came to 11 bases. CDR1 and CDR2 from the germline V gene are LNHDA and SQIVND (reference sequence). CDR3 in DNA: TGTGCCAGTAGTATGGCGGTCAGAGGCAATCAGCCCCAGCATTTT. It codes for CASSMAVRGNQPQHF. The full variable domain, with the rest looked up from reference TRBV19 and TRBJ1-5, is DGGITQSPKYLFRKEGQNVTLSCEQNLNHDAMYWYRQDPGQGLRLIYYSQIVNDFQKGDIAEGYSVSREKKESFPLTVTSAQKNPTAFYLCASSMAVRGNQPQHFGDGTRLSIL.

The genes are TRBV19 and TRBJ2-7; 7 bases line up with TRBD2. CDR3 length equals 14 residues. CDR1 and CDR2 (germline): LNHDA, SQIVND (reference sequence). V trimming: 8 bases; J trimming: 2 bases; junction bases outside the gene matches: 9. The CDR3 protein is CASSTGLGPYEQYF. CDR3 in DNA: TGTGCCAGTTCGACCGGACTAGGTCCCTACGAGCAGTACTTC.

J is TRBJ2-3 and V is TRBV28, with D perhaps matching TRBD2 (6 bases). V was pared by 1 base and J by 2 bases, with 13 bases between. The CDR3 covers 16 residues. Germline V gene sequence: CDR1 MDHEN, CDR2 SYDVKM. CDR3 sequence: CASSLFEGGHTDTQYF. In DNA, the CDR3 is TGTGCCAGCAGTTTATTTGAGGGAGGCCACACAGATACGCAGTATTTT.

This chain joins TRBV5-6 and TRBJ2-7; possible D gene TRBD2, 7 bases. In germline, CDR1 is SGHDT, CDR2 YYEEEE. Trimming left V 1 base short and J 1 base short, with 12 bases between. The CDR3 loop spans 15 amino acids. For the CDR3, the DNA is TGTGCCAGCAGCTTGTCCGGGGGGCGGTCCTACGAGCAGTACTTC. Protein product: CASSLSGGRSYEQYF.

The genes are TRBV13 and TRBJ2-3, with D tentatively TRBD1 (6 bases). Per the germline V gene, CDR1 is PRHDT and CDR2 is FYEKMQ (reference sequence). V lost 4 bases, J lost 3 bases, and 20 bases lay in between. The CDR3 totals 17 residues. The CDR3: CASSSVPYRVGTDTQYF. In nucleotides, the CDR3 is TGTGCCAGCAGCTCGGTCCCTTACAGGGTTGGGACAGATACGCAGTATTTT.

The chain has TRBV5-4 and TRBJ2-5; 8 nucleotides align to TRBD2. Germline V CDR1 and CDR2: SGHNT, YYREEE (reference sequence). The V segment lost 4 bases and the J segment 5 bases; nucleotides outside the gene matches: 10. The CDR3 consists of 15 residues. The DNA of the CDR3 is TGTGCCAGCAGCGAGGGACTAGGGACCGGGGAGACCCAGTACTTC. Protein: CASSEGLGTGETQYF.

The chain combines TRBV19 with TRBJ2-7; 9 bases align to TRBD1. After removal of 2 bases from V and 2 bases from J, the junction contained 7 bases not matched to a gene. The CDR3 is 16 residues long. The germline V gene encodes CDR1 LNHDA and CDR2 SQIVND (reference sequence). Written as DNA, the CDR3 is TGTGCCAGTAGTATACTACCGACAGGGGGGACCTACGAGCAGTACTTC. Translation: CASSILPTGGTYEQYF. Combining the CDR3 with reference TRBV19 and TRBJ2-7 gives the whole variable domain DGGITQSPKYLFRKEGQNVTLSCEQNLNHDAMYWYRQDPGQGLRLIYYSQIVNDFQKGDIAEGYSVSREKKESFPLTVTSAQKNPTAFYLCASSILPTGGTYEQYFGPGTRLTVT.

The rearrangement links TRBV5-8 to TRBJ2-7, with 11 bases matching TRBD2. The CDR3 is made up of 15 amino acids. Looked up from germline, CDR1 is SGHTS and CDR2 is YDEGEE. Germline trimming cut 2 bases from V and 7 bases from J; bases unmatched to any gene: 8. CDR3 loop: CASSFLTSGMGEQYF. The CDR3, as DNA: TGTGCCAGCAGCTTTTTGACTAGCGGGATGGGGGAGCAGTACTTC.

This clone is a singleton in its sample. The chain is built from TRBV5-1 and TRBJ2-7, with D possibly matching TRBD2 (5 bases). The CDR3 totals 14 residues. Trimming left V 6 bases short and J 4 bases short, with 17 bases between. Germline V lookup: CDR1 SGHRS, CDR2 YFSETQ. CDR3 residues: CASTPGGWDYEQYF. The CDR3 DNA is TGCGCCAGCACCCCAGGAGGATGGGATTACGAGCAGTACTTC.

J is TRBJ2-3 and V is TRBV7-9; 9 positions agree with TRBD2. This CDR3 has 18 residues. V gave up 6 bases and J gave up 0 bases; unmatched junction bases: 13. CDR1 and CDR2 (germline): SEHNR, FQNEAQ (reference sequence). DNA of the CDR3: TGTGCCAGCAGTCCACTAGCGGGTCCCCCCGGTAGCACAGATACGCAGTATTTT. Translating it yields CASSPLAGPPGSTDTQYF.

The rearrangement joins TRBV19 to TRBJ2-3, with TRBD2 matching over 9 bases. CDR1 is LNHDA, CDR2 SQIVND, per germline (reference sequence). The CDR3 sequence is 16 residues long. Losses at the gene ends were 3 bases for V and 3 bases for J; bases not matched to a gene: 7. The CDR3 reads CASSMTSGSQTDTQYF. CDR3 DNA: TGTGCCAGTAGTATGACTAGCGGTTCCCAAACAGATACGCAGTATTTT.

This clone has only one observation. The V call is TRBV2, the J call TRBJ2-7; no clear D. CDR1 SNHLY and CDR2 FYNNEI come from the germline V gene. V lost 3 bases and J lost 0, with 9 bases in between. This CDR3 is 14 amino acids long. The CDR3 region is CASSDPRSSYEQYF. The DNA of the CDR3 is TGTGCCAGCAGTGATCCCAGGAGCTCCTACGAGCAGTACTTC.

This chain links TRBV15 with TRBJ2-7, with D hard to call. The CDR3 loop spans 15 amino acids. Germline loops: CDR1 LNHNV, CDR2 YYDKDF (reference sequence). The V end was cut by 3 bases, the J end by 5 bases, with 17 bases between. CDR3 region: CATSRSADWGNEQYF. For the CDR3, the DNA is TGTGCCACCAGCAGGTCAGCCGATTGGGGAAACGAGCAGTACTTC.

V and J are TRBV6-5 and TRBJ1-1; D is unresolved. V shed 7 bases and J shed 1 base, with 7 bases lying between them. This CDR3 contains 12 residues. Germline V lookup: CDR1 MNHEY, CDR2 SVGAGI. The CDR3 sequence is CASIAGNTEAFF. Written as DNA, the CDR3 is TGTGCCAGCATCGCAGGGAACACTGAAGCTTTCTTT.

The CDR3, as DNA: TGTGCCAGCGGACCGGGTCTAGGCAATGAGCAGTTCTTC. Residues: CASGPGLGNEQFF. The genes are TRBV6-6 and TRBJ2-1, with no clear D. CDR3 size: 13 residues. V dropped 8 bases and J dropped 6 bases, with 14 bases sitting between them. Per the germline V gene, CDR1 is MNHNY and CDR2 is SVGAGI (reference sequence).

The genes are TRBV29-1 and TRBJ1-4, with D tentatively TRBD1 (6 bases). Germline V lookup: CDR1 SQVTM, CDR2 ANQGSEA. The CDR3 extends over 15 amino acids. V lost 1 base and J lost 4, with 13 bases in between. In nucleotides, the CDR3 is TGCAGCGTTGAAGCGCTCGGGACAAATAATGAAAAACTGTTTTTT. Its translation: CSVEALGTNNEKLFF.

In DNA, the CDR3 is TGTGCCAGCAGCTCCTTCCCCTACGAGCAGTACTTC. Its protein product is CASSSFPYEQYF. The V gene is TRBV13, the J gene TRBJ2-7; no reliable D call. There are 12 residues in the CDR3. Germline CDR1 PRHDT, CDR2 FYEKMQ (reference sequence). V lost 4 bases and J lost 2, with 6 bases in between.

The rearrangement joins TRBV28 to TRBJ2-4; D is ambiguous. CDR1 and CDR2 (germline): MDHEN, SYDVKM. V was cut by 6 bases and J by 3 bases, with 12 bases left in between. The CDR3 has 14 amino acids. CDR3 loop: CASSLEFGKNIQYF. The CDR3 DNA follows: TGTGCCAGCAGCCTCGAGTTTGGCAAAAACATTCAGTACTTC.

The chain links TRBV7-9 to TRBJ2-7, with TRBD2 identical over 8 bases. V dropped 3 bases and J dropped 3; count of bases not matched to a gene: 19. The CDR3 has 19 residues. Germline V gene data show CDR1 as SEHNR and CDR2 as FQNEAQ (reference sequence). The CDR3 spells CASSFPEHSGTEFGYEQYF. Here the CDR3 DNA reads TGTGCCAGCAGCTTCCCGGAACATAGCGGGACCGAATTCGGCTACGAGCAGTACTTC.

This chain connects TRBV5-5 to TRBJ2-7, with 7 positions matching TRBD2. The CDR3 runs to 15 residues. V lost 1 base and J lost 2; bases outside the gene matches: 6. Germline V CDR1 and CDR2: SGHKS, YYEKEE (reference sequence). This CDR3 is CASSLTAGVAYEQYF. CDR3 bases: TGTGCCAGCAGCTTGACGGCGGGAGTAGCCTACGAGCAGTACTTC.

The chain uses TRBV4-1 and TRBJ2-2; a possible D gene is TRBD2 (5 bases). The ends were cut back, 0 bases at V and 4 bases at J, with 6 bases in the middle. The CDR3 contains 14 residues. Germline CDR1 and CDR2: MGHRA and YSYEKL. CDR3 DNA: TGCGCCAGCAGCCAAGATCGGGGCACCGGGGAGCTGTTTTTT. Translation: CASSQDRGTGELFF.

The chain combines TRBV5-6 with TRBJ2-5; 7 bases agree with TRBD1. This CDR3 is 15 amino acids long. The germline V gene encodes CDR1 SGHDT and CDR2 YYEEEE. V shed 3 bases and J 5 bases; nucleotides not matched to a gene: 10. This CDR3 is CASSSRQGRGETQYF. The CDR3 DNA reads TGTGCCAGCAGCTCCCGACAGGGTCGCGGGGAGACCCAGTACTTC. Filled out from reference TRBV5-6 and TRBJ2-5, the complete variable domain reads DAGVTQSPTHLIKTRGQQVTLRCSPKSGHDTVSWYQQALGQGPQFIFQYYEEEERQRGNFPDRFSGHQFPNYSSELNVNALLLGDSALYLCASSSRQGRGETQYFGPGTRLLVL.